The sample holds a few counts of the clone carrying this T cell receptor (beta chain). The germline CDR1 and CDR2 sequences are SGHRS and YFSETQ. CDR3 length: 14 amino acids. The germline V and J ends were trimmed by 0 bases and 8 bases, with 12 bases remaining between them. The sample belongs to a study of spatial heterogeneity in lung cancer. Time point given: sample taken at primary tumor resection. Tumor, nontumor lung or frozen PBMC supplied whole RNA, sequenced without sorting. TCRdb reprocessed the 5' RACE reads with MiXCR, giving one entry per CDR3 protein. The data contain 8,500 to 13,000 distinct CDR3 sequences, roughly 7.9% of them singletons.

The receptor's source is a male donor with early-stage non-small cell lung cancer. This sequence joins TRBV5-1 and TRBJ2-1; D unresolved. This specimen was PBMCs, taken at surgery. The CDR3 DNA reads TGCGCCAGCAGCTTGGGACAACCCAGAGATGAGCAGTTCTTC. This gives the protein CASSLGQPRDEQFF.